The TCR beta chain under discussion was sequenced for a study of radiotherapy plus CTLA-4 blockade in lung cancer. The overall study: With 31% of patients having disease control, objective responses were seen in roughly 18%.

This clone was detected a few times. Its specificity is unknown. Germline V gives CDR1 LNHDA, CDR2 SQIVND (reference sequence). This CDR3 has 15 amino acids. The ends were cut back, 7 bases at V and 1 base at J, with 16 bases in the middle. Libraries were prepared by immunoSEQ multiplex PCR; TCRdb keeps only in-frame clonotypes and omits some of them. The data hold about 43,000 clones, with about two thirds observed a single time. Study-level results: Among reported predictors of response, early blood T cell clone dynamics with interferon-beta performed best.

The V call is TRBV19, the J call TRBJ1-1, with D maybe TRBD1 (5 bases). This sequence originates from a human donor with non-small cell lung cancer who had a partial response to radiotherapy plus ipilimumab. Sequenced here: peripheral blood, sampled from a patient treated with radiotherapy plus ipilimumab. The CDR3 loop is CASTARAWGNTEAFF. Written as DNA, the CDR3 is TGTGCCAGTACAGCCAGGGCTTGGGGGAACACTGAAGCTTTCTTT.